This paragraph covers one T cell receptor beta chain sequence. Its target is not known. This specimen comes from a study of response to subunit inactivated influenza vaccine. Whole-study findings and limits: Researchers suggested that each seasonal influenza vaccination recruits few new T cells.

Trimming shortened V by 3 bases and J by 3 bases, and 10 bases separated the two germline ends. There are 14 residues in the CDR3. CDR1 and CDR2 from the germline V gene are MNHNS and SASEGT. TCRdb re-called the RT-PCR reads through MiXCR, storing one row per CDR3 protein. The sample has roughly 500,000 distinct CDR3 sequences; around 25% are singletons. This sample comprised CD4+ T cells sorted from PBMCs, obtained more than 4 days after vaccination. The rearrangement joins TRBV6-1 to TRBJ2-3; D is perhaps TRBD1 (5 bases). This clonotype originated in a man between 45 and 60 years old who received an inactivated influenza vaccine. The DNA of the CDR3 is TGTGCCAGCAGTGACAGGGTGTATACAGATACGCAGTATTTT. Amino acids: CASSDRVYTDTQYF.